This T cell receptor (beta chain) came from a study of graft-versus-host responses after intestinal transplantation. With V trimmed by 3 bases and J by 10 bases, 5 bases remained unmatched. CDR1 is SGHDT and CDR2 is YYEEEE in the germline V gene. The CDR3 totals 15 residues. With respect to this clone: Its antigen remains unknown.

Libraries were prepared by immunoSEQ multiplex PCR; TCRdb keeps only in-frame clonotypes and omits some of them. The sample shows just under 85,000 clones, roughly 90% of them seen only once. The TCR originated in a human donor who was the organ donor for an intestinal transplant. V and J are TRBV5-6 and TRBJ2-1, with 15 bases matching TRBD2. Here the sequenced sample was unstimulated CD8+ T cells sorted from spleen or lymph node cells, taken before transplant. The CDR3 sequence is CASSWGLAGGYEQFF. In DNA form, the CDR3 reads TGTGCCAGCAGCTGGGGACTAGCGGGAGGTTACGAGCAGTTCTTC.